The TCR beta chain described here comes from a study of blood T cell repertoires in COVID-19. Study as a whole: COVID-19 samples collected from the United States, Italy and Spain covered acute and convalescent phases.

Participants were aged roughly 18 to 100 years from roughly 25 US areas. Participants were placed into cohorts based on the clinical history they reported. Sequencing was performed with immunoSEQ multiplex PCR; in TCRdb, only in-frame clones are kept and a portion is missing. Altogether roughly 360,000 clones are present, roughly 90% being singletons, with the ten largest covering 0.9% to 1%. The V end lost 2 bases, the J end lost 4 bases, and 12 bases lay between the germline ends. Germline lookup yields CDR1 MNHNS and CDR2 SASEGT. The CDR3 runs 15 residues. The chain combines TRBV6-1 with TRBJ1-5; tentative D call: TRBD1 (6 bases). The TCR comes from a woman aged 25 to 39 with acute COVID-19. The source material was PBMCs or T cells enriched from blood (not recorded which). This chain's CDR3 is CASSELSGVNQPQHF. CDR3 DNA sequence: TGTGCCAGCAGTGAACTGTCAGGGGTTAATCAGCCCCAGCATTTT.